A single T cell receptor beta chain is shown here with its context. Sequencing used immunoSEQ multiplex PCR; TCRdb keeps in-frame clones, though not all of them. This sample carries around 2.1 million clones, approximately 94% of them seen once, and the ten largest clones take around 0.13%. The sample is drawn from a study of shared clonotypes between healthy human individuals. Whole-study context: Every donor yielded three CD4 naive, three CD4 memory, two CD8 naive and one CD8 memory plate.

This CDR3 spans 14 amino acids. Trimming removed 4 bases from V and 1 base from J, with 11 bases in between. Germline V CDR1 and CDR2: MGHRA, YSYEKL. The sequence was collected from a man younger than 35 in good health. The sample comprised naive CD4+ T cells sorted from blood. This sample's subset: CD45RA+ positively selected. The V gene is TRBV4-1, the J gene TRBJ2-7; a possible D gene is TRBD2 (5 bases). The CDR3 spells CASSPGIRSYEQYF. DNA for the CDR3: TGCGCCAGCAGCCCGGGGATCAGGTCCTACGAGCAGTACTTC.